The entry that follows covers one TCR beta chain sequence. Original handling: Reference gene primer amplification yielded estimated nucleated cell counts. Here immunoSEQ multiplex PCR was the method, and the copy in TCRdb shows in-frame clones only, minus some. V and J calls and clone size are given by that table; D and trimming were obtained from the DNA. The sample shows over 85,000 clones, 88% of them seen only once. These data are taken from a study of blood T cell repertoires in COVID-19. In the study overall: Material from acute and convalescent COVID-19 was sourced from the United States, Italy and Spain. PBMCs, B-cell-depleted T cells, or T cells provided the cDNA or gDNA that made up the material.

The ends were cut back, 0 bases at V and 7 bases at J, with 7 bases in the middle. In germline, CDR1 is LNHDA, CDR2 SQIVND (reference sequence). The CDR3 has 13 residues. This TCR was recovered from a woman in her forties or fifties with acute or convalescent COVID-19. The sample comprised peripheral blood. V and J are TRBV19 and TRBJ1-5; D is unresolved. This CDR3 reads CASSIEEDQPQHF. CDR3 nucleotide sequence: TGTGCCAGTAGTATAGAGGAGGACCAGCCCCAGCATTTT.